The rows below give T cell receptor beta chains drawn from one sample of a study of CD8 T cells in Susac syndrome. TCRdb reprocessed the immunoSEQ multiplex PCR reads with MiXCR, giving one entry per CDR3 protein. The sample includes more than 200,000 distinct CDR3 sequences, just over 90% of them seen just once. The sample taken for sequencing was CD4+ T cells from PBMCs. Source of these receptors: a human donor with multiple sclerosis. The CDR3 runs from the conserved cysteine through the conserved F or W. A D gene is named only where the DNA matches it firmly. Size is stated for part of the rows, as once, few or many counts, or as a class when the clone is expanded.

clone_size d_call j_call v_call cdr3_nt cdr3_aa
NA TRBD1 TRBJ2-5 TRBV11-2 TGTGCCAGCAGCACTACCAGGGGGCTTCGGGAGACCCAGTACTTC CASSTTRGLRETQYF
NA TRBD2 TRBJ2-1 TRBV10-3 TGTGCCATCACCGACCCGGGACTACCCCACAATGAGCAGTTCTTC CAITDPGLPHNEQFF
NA NA TRBJ2-3 TRBV7-3 TGTGCCAGCAGCCCAAAGAACGGGTGGGGGACAGATACGCAGTATTTT CASSPKNGWGTDTQYF
once TRBD2 TRBJ2-5 TRBV12-3/TRBV12-4 TGTGCCAGCAGTTTCGGGGGGGGGCCCCAGGAGACCCAGTACTTC CASSFGGGPQETQYF
NA NA TRBJ1-3 TRBV7-2 TGTGCCAGCAGCTTAATGGGGCAGCACTATCACACCATATATTTT CASSLMGQHYHTIYF
NA TRBD1 TRBJ1-4 TRBV7-9 TGTGCCAGCAGCCGCGGCAGGGGGCAGGAAAAACTGTTTTTT CASSRGRGQEKLFF
NA TRBD1 TRBJ2-7 TRBV13 TGTGCCAGCAGCAGGCGGACAGGCAGCTCCTACGAGCAGTACTTC CASSRRTGSSYEQYF
NA NA TRBJ1-1 TRBV29-1 TGCAGCGTTGCACCTCCCGACAGGATAAGCGCTGCTTTCTTT CSVAPPDRISAAFF
once NA TRBJ2-2 TRBV20-1 TGCAGTGCTACGGGGGTTGGGACCGGGGAGCTGTTTTTT CSATGVGTGELFF
NA NA TRBJ2-7 TRBV23-1 TGCGCCAGCAGTCAATACCTGGAGCAGTACTTC CASSQYLEQYF
NA TRBD2 TRBJ2-7 TRBV20-1 TGCAGTGCAATACCCCATAGCGGGGGGGATGTGTTGAGCTCCTACGAGCAGTACTTC CSAIPHSGGDVLSSYEQYF
NA NA TRBJ2-7 TRBV5-8 TGTGCCAGCACACTGATGGGGAAGTATAAAACCTACGAGCAGTACTTC CASTLMGKYKTYEQYF
NA TRBD2 TRBJ2-3 TRBV9 TGTGCCAGCAGCGGGACTAGCTCGGCAGCAGATACGCAGTATTTT CASSGTSSAADTQYF
once NA TRBJ2-3 TRBV29-1 TGCAGCTCTCTACCCTGGGAGGCCGTTAATACGCAGTATTTT CSSLPWEAVNTQYF
NA NA TRBJ2-1 TRBV20-1 TGCAGTGCTCCGCAAGTGGACAATGAGCAGTTCTTC CSAPQVDNEQFF
NA TRBD1 TRBJ2-2 TRBV27 TGTGCCAGCATGAGACAGGGGGCTATGTCCGGGGAGCTGTTTTTT CASMRQGAMSGELFF
once TRBD1 TRBJ2-4 TRBV20-1 TGCAGTGCGACCAAGACAGGGGCCAATCTGAACATTCAGTACTTC CSATKTGANLNIQYF
NA NA TRBJ2-5 TRBV24-1 TGTGCCACCAGTGATTTACGTGGGGACCAAGAGACCCAGTACTTC CATSDLRGDQETQYF
NA NA TRBJ1-6 TRBV9 TGTGCCAGCAGCGTCTCAGGGGCGGGAAATTCACCCCTCCACTTT CASSVSGAGNSPLHF
NA NA TRBJ2-1 TRBV20-1 TGCAGTGCCCACTCCCCTCGTGCCTCCTACAATGAGCAGTTCTTC CSAHSPRASYNEQFF
NA NA TRBJ2-3 TRBV20-1 TGCAGTGCTACCGGGACCCCAGATACGCAGTATTTT CSATGTPDTQYF
once NA TRBJ1-2 TRBV19 TGTGCCAGTAGTATCGCAGGAATCTATGGCTACACCTTC CASSIAGIYGYTF
NA NA TRBJ2-3 TRBV5-1 TGCGCCAGCAGCGGGACGGGGGCCACAGATACGCAGTATTTT CASSGTGATDTQYF
NA NA TRBJ2-5 TRBV12-5 TGTGCTAGTGGTTTGGTACTAGGGACAGCGGGACAAGAGACCCAGTACTTC CASGLVLGTAGQETQYF
NA NA TRBJ1-4 TRBV7-2 TGTGCCAGCAGCTTAATGGCGGGGGAAAAACTGTTTTTT CASSLMAGEKLFF
NA NA TRBJ2-7 TRBV27 TGTGCCAGCAGTCTAGCGACAGGCTCCTACGAGCAGTACTTC CASSLATGSYEQYF
few NA TRBJ1-1 TRBV4-1 TGCGCCAGCAGCCAATTGCCGGTGAACACTGAAGCTTTCTTT CASSQLPVNTEAFF
NA NA TRBJ2-3 TRBV27 TGTGCCAGCAGTTTCCTTCAGCAGGCAGATACGCAGTATTTT CASSFLQQADTQYF
NA TRBD1 TRBJ2-6 TRBV19 TGTGCCAGTAGTAAGGGACAGGGATTTCCCTCTGGGGCCAACGTCCTGACTTTC CASSKGQGFPSGANVLTF
few TRBD1 TRBJ2-7 TRBV12-3/TRBV12-4 TGTGCCAGCAGTAGAGACAGGGCTGGCGAGCAGTACTTC CASSRDRAGEQYF
NA NA TRBJ1-2 TRBV7-8 TGTGCCAGCAGCGGGGTGGGGGTTGCCTATGGCTACACCTTC CASSGVGVAYGYTF
NA NA TRBJ1-5 TRBV3-1 TGTGCCAGCAGCCAAAGCCTTGACCAGCCCCAGCATTTT CASSQSLDQPQHF
NA TRBD1 TRBJ1-1 TRBV7-8 TGTGCCAGCAGCCCACGGACAGGGGCGAACACTGAAGCTTTCTTT CASSPRTGANTEAFF
NA TRBD1 TRBJ1-5 TRBV19 TGTGCCAGTAGTTCTTCCGGGACAGATAATCAGCCCCAGCATTTT CASSSSGTDNQPQHF
NA NA TRBJ2-4 TRBV20-1 TGCAGTGCCCCGACCCCCGGGTCTAACATTCAGTACTTC CSAPTPGSNIQYF
NA TRBD1 TRBJ1-5 TRBV19 TGTGCCAGTAGTACCGGACAGGTCTTGAGGCCCCAGCATTTT CASSTGQVLRPQHF
NA NA TRBJ2-5 TRBV2 TGTGCCAGCAGTTGGGGAGACGAACAAGAGACCCAGTACTTC CASSWGDEQETQYF
NA NA TRBJ1-5 TRBV19 TGTGCCTCTGGATTACAGCCCCAGCATTTT CASGLQPQHF
NA TRBD1 TRBJ1-1 TRBV18 TGTGCCAGCTCACCACCGGGACAGGGTAGGGGAACTGAAGCTTTCTTT CASSPPGQGRGTEAFF
once TRBD1 TRBJ1-2 TRBV3-1 TGTGCCAGCAGCCAAGGGACAGGGGGCGTAAGAGGCTACACCTTC CASSQGTGGVRGYTF
NA TRBD2 TRBJ2-1 TRBV20-1 TGCAGTGCTAGAGGCGGGACTAGCGGTCGCAATGAGCAGTTCTTC CSARGGTSGRNEQFF
NA TRBD2 TRBJ2-7 TRBV9 TGTGCCAGCAGCGTCGGACTAGCGGCGGCCACCTACGAGCAGTACTTC CASSVGLAAATYEQYF
NA TRBD2 TRBJ2-1 TRBV6-5 TGTGCCAGCAGCTCCACGGGGGGACCCTACAATGAGCAGTTCTTC CASSSTGGPYNEQFF
NA TRBD2 TRBJ2-3 TRBV12-3/TRBV12-4 TGTGCCAGCAGTTTAATCGCCCCGGAACTAGCGGTTACAGATACGCAGTATTTT CASSLIAPELAVTDTQYF
NA NA TRBJ2-7 TRBV5-1 TGCGCCAGCAGCTTTGGGGGGGCCCTTTCCTACGAGCAGTACTTC CASSFGGALSYEQYF
NA NA TRBJ2-7 TRBV11-2 TGTGCCAGCAGCTTAGGTCCAGGGAACTACGAGCAGTACTTC CASSLGPGNYEQYF
once TRBD2 TRBJ2-1 TRBV28 TGTGCCAGCAGCCCCCAACAAGGACTAGCGGGATTAAGCTCCTACAATGAGCAGTTCTTC CASSPQQGLAGLSSYNEQFF
NA NA TRBJ2-5 TRBV27 TGTGCCAGCAGTTATAGCGTCCAAGAGACCCAGTACTTC CASSYSVQETQYF
NA NA TRBJ1-1 TRBV3-1 TGTGCCAGCAGCCAAGAATTCGGGCGATACCGACGTATGAACACTGAAGCTTTCTTT CASSQEFGRYRRMNTEAFF
once TRBD1 TRBJ1-1 TRBV5-1 TGCGCCAGCAGCTTAAGGACAGGGGATGGCACTGAAGCTTTCTTT CASSLRTGDGTEAFF
NA NA TRBJ1-1 TRBV30 TGTGCCTGGAGTGGGCCGGGGCTAGGGAGCACTGAAGCTTTCTTT CAWSGPGLGSTEAFF